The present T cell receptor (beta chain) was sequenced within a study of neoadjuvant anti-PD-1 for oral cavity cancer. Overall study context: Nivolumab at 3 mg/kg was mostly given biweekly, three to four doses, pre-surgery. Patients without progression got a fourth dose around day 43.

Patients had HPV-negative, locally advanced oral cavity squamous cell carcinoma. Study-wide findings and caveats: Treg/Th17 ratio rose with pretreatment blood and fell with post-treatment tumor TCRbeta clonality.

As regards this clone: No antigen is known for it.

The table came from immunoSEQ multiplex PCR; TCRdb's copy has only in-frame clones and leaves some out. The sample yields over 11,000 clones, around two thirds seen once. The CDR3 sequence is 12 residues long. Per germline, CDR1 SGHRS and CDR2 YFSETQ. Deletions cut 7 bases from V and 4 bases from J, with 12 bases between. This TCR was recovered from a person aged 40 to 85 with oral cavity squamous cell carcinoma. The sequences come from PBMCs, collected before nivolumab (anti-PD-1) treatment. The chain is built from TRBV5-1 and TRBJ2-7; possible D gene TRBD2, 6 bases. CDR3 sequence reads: CASSPGVYEQYF. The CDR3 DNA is TGCGCCAGCTCCCCGGGGGTTTACGAGCAGTACTTC.